This paragraph reports one T cell receptor (beta chain). The antigen is undetermined. The read halts 3 residues ahead of the CDR3 end, with the missing end drawn from the germline J gene. Trimming took 6 bases from V and 4 from J; bases not matched to a gene: 6. CDR3 size: 15 residues. Germline assignment: CDR1 MRHNA and CDR2 SNTAGT. This sample stems from a study of T cells in women clearing cervical HPV infection. Study-level information: Control women cleared a single incident HPV16 infection within 12 months. Overall study results and limits: Cases carried less TRBV6-7 than controls: approximately 0.1% versus 0.16%. Repertoire richness, not evenness, was significantly elevated in CIN3+ cases versus controls. Cases and controls were distinguished at AUC about 0.8 by richness and V genes.

The assay was immunoSEQ multiplex PCR, and TCRdb's table has in-frame clones only and misses some. This sample's clone table lists some 37,000 clones. The gene calls are TRBV6-4 and TRBJ2-3; 11 bases align to TRBD2. This clonotype was obtained from a woman aged 18 to 75 with a cervical HPV16 infection that either progressed to CIN3+ or cleared (not recorded which). Sequencing used blood buffy coat. The sequenced CDR3 bases are TGTGCCAGCAGCCCCTCTAGCGGGGGGTCAGATACG. This encodes CASSPSSGGSDT. The whole CDR3 sequence reads CASSPSSGGSDTQYF.